This TCR beta chain was recovered during a study of blood T cell repertoires in COVID-19. CDR3 length equals 14 residues. Trimming cost V 5 bases and J 12 bases, with 20 bases left between them. Germline V lookup: CDR1 SEHNR, CDR2 FQNEAQ (reference sequence). In the source study's methods: Reference gene primer amplification yielded estimated nucleated cell counts. The table came from immunoSEQ multiplex PCR; TCRdb's copy has only in-frame clones and leaves some out. V, J and clone size reflect that table, while D and trimming were determined from the DNA. The data contain 60,000 to 75,000 clones, around 90% of them singletons.

The rearrangement uses TRBV7-9 and TRBJ2-1, with D possibly matching TRBD1 (6 bases). The receptor's source is a human donor in a cohort sampled during active COVID-19. The sequenced sample consisted of peripheral blood. CDR3 nucleotides: TGTGCCAGCAGCCGTCACCAGGGGCCCCTAAGGCAGTTCTTC. Its translation is CASSRHQGPLRQFF.